This TCR beta chain stems from a study of post-analysis software for immune sequencing data. Study-level findings and limits: In patients, 4 to 6 TRBV segments were more frequent than in controls, with TRBV5-6, TRBV5-1 and TRBV20-1 among them. Clustering by F measure revealed strong co-clustering among samples prepared together in one batch. Significantly lower normalized Chao1 diversity was seen in multiple sclerosis patients than in controls.

TCR beta libraries were prepared from cDNA with unique molecular identifiers. Roughly 450,000 cDNA molecules came from about 1 to 10 million T cells. Via MiXCR, TCRdb re-called the PCR reads, giving one row per CDR3 protein. The table shows 350,000 to 500,000 distinct CDR3 sequences, with more than 30% occurring only once. V shed 0 bases and J shed 7 bases, with 4 bases lying between them. The length of the CDR3 is 12 residues. Per the germline V gene, CDR1 is KGHSY and CDR2 is FQNENV. As regards this clonotype: Its antigen is not identified.

The rearrangement links TRBV16 to TRBJ2-1, with unresolved D. The origin of this receptor is a girl aged 2-10 years with multiple sclerosis. The specimen sequenced was blood. This CDR3 is CASSQSLNEQFF. The CDR3 DNA reads as TGTGCCAGCAGCCAATCCCTAAATGAGCAGTTCTTC.